This TCR beta chain was identified during a study of T cell responses to AZD1222 COVID-19 vaccine. Study conclusions and caveats: Elevations in Spike-specific TCR breadth and depth followed administration of two AZD1222 doses. Just six or seven AZD1222 recipients tested seropositive at baseline.

Comment on this clone: Its antigen is still unknown.

Produced via immunoSEQ multiplex PCR; TCRdb's table is partial and in-frame only. The sample lists around 99,000 clones; 88% were seen once. Germline assignment: CDR1 LNHDA and CDR2 SQIVND (reference sequence). J gave up 1 base and V 6 bases, and 7 bases lay outside the gene matches. CDR3 length: 15 amino acids. The rearrangement joins TRBV19 to TRBJ2-7; 9 nucleotides agree with TRBD1. This clonotype was obtained from an adult in good health. The source material was peripheral blood, sampled on day 0 of MenACWY control vaccination. This chain's CDR3 is CASSPWDRASYEQYF. CDR3 nucleotide sequence: TGTGCCAGTAGCCCATGGGACAGGGCATCCTACGAGCAGTACTTC.